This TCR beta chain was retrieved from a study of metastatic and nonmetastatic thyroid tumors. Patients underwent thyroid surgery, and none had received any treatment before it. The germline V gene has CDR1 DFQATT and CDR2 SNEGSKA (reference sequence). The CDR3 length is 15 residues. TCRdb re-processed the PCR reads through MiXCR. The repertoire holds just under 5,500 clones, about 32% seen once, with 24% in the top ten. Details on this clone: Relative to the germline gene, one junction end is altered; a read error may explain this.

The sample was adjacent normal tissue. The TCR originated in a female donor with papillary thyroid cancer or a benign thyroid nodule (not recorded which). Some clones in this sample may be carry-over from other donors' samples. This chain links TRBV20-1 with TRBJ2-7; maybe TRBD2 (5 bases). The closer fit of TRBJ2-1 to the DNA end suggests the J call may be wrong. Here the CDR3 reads CTARESAISFYEQFF. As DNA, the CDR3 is TGCACTGCTAGGGAGTCGGCAATCTCCTTCTACGAGCAGTTCTTC.